Below are 25 T cell receptor beta chains sequenced from a single sample in a study of blood T cell repertoires in COVID-19. Repertoires were generated with immunoSEQ multiplex PCR, while TCRdb's copy carries only in-frame clones and drops some. The sample has roughly 320,000 clones; roughly 86% are singletons. The specimen was peripheral blood. These receptors all stem from a woman in her twenties or thirties with COVID-19, enrolled during active disease.

The V and J genes are TRBV5-6 and TRBJ2-5; D may be TRBD2 (5 bases). Trimming shortened V by 7 bases and J by 5 bases, and 21 bases separated the two germline ends. The length of the CDR3 is 15 residues. Germline V lookup: CDR1 SGHDT, CDR2 YYEEEE. The CDR3 protein is CASLGLSQEEETQYF. CDR3 bases: TGTGCCAGCCTAGGTCTTTCCCAGGAGGAGGAGACCCAGTACTTC.

The chain has TRBV28 and TRBJ1-1; D remains ambiguous. Trimming pared 8 bases from V and 0 bases from J, leaving 13 bases between. Germline V lookup: CDR1 MDHEN, CDR2 SYDVKM. The CDR3 runs 14 residues. The CDR3: CASGAYGVNTEAFF. In nucleotides, the CDR3 is TGTGCCAGCGGAGCCTATGGAGTGAACACTGAAGCTTTCTTT.

The J gene is TRBJ2-1, the V gene TRBV5-4, with 10 positions matching TRBD2. The V gene's germline CDR1 is SGHNT and CDR2 YYREEE (reference sequence). The trim removed 0 bases at V and 7 bases at J, leaving 10 bases unmatched. This CDR3 spans 17 amino acids. CDR3 in DNA: TGTGCCAGCAGCTTGGGGGCCGGGACTAGCGTCATTAATGAGCAGTTCTTC. This sequence encodes CASSLGAGTSVINEQFF.

The rearrangement uses TRBV2 and TRBJ2-6; a possible D gene is TRBD2 (5 bases). This CDR3 is built from 17 residues. V was clipped by 3 bases and J by 4 bases, with 16 bases between them. Germline lookup yields CDR1 SNHLY and CDR2 FYNNEI. CDR3 amino acids: CASSEEASFIGANVLTF. The CDR3 nucleotides are TGTGCCAGCAGTGAGGAGGCATCCTTTATCGGGGCCAACGTCCTGACTTTC.

The V gene is TRBV4-1, the J gene TRBJ2-3; D unclear. Germline loops: CDR1 MGHRA, CDR2 YSYEKL. The CDR3 spans 15 residues. The V end lost 4 bases, the J end lost 0 bases, and 11 bases lay between the germline ends. The CDR3, as DNA: TGCGCCAGCAGCCTCACAGATCCTAGCACAGATACGCAGTATTTT. Its translation: CASSLTDPSTDTQYF.

The V and J genes are TRBV30 and TRBJ1-2; no definite D call. This CDR3 is 12 amino acids long. The germline V and J ends were trimmed by 1 base and 1 base, with 4 bases remaining between them. The germline gives CDR1 GTSNPN, CDR2 SVGIG (reference sequence). CDR3 DNA sequence: TGTGCCTGGAGTGCCCGTAACTATGGCTACACCTTC. Translation: CAWSARNYGYTF.

This clone was counted a single time. The chain is built from TRBV6-2 or TRBV6-3 and TRBJ1-2; D call uncertain. The V end was cut by 4 bases, the J end by 8 bases, with 14 bases between. The CDR3 covers 13 residues. Germline CDR1 and CDR2: MNHEY and SVGEGT. The CDR3 DNA reads TGTGCCAGCAGTTTAGTCCCGCGTTTCGGCTACACCTTC. Its protein product is CASSLVPRFGYTF.

In regard to this clone: This same CDR3 is encoded by further DNA sequences in the sample. The chain combines TRBV7-8 with TRBJ1-2, with 10 bases lining up with TRBD1. V shed 5 bases, J shed 7 bases, and the junction held 4 bases outside the gene matches. From germline, CDR1 is SGHVS and CDR2 FQNEAQ. The length of the CDR3 is 13 residues. DNA for the CDR3: TGTGCCAGCAGCCCGCGGACAGGGGGTGGCTACACCTTC. Protein: CASSPRTGGGYTF. Full variable domain (rest looked up from reference TRBV7-8 and TRBJ1-2): GAGVSQSPRYKVAKRGQDVALRCDPISGHVSLFWYQQALGQGPEFLTYFQNEAQLDKSGLPSDRFFAERPEGSVSTLKIQRTQQEDSAVYLCASSPRTGGGYTFGSGTRLTVV.

On this clone: Mismatch with germline at one junction end may stem from a read error. The chain carries TRBV4-1 and TRBJ1-1, with D possibly TRBD1 on 5 matching bases. The CDR3 consists of 18 residues. The germline gives CDR1 MGHRA, CDR2 YSYEKL. CDR3: CASSQSTLVLGGNAEAFF. As DNA, the CDR3 is TGCGCCAGCAGCCAAAGTACCCTAGTTTTGGGGGGGAACGCTGAAGCTTTCTTT.

This clone has only a few counts. Other DNA sequences from this sample encode an identical CDR3 as well. The V gene is TRBV27, the J gene TRBJ1-5; D uncertain. With 2 bases removed from V and 7 bases from J, the gap between germline ends came to 12 bases. The germline V gene has CDR1 MNHEY and CDR2 SMNVEV (reference sequence). The CDR3 length is 14 residues. The CDR3 loop reads CASSLGGSNQPQHF. The DNA of the CDR3 is TGTGCCAGCAGTTTAGGAGGGTCAAACCAGCCCCAGCATTTT.

V is TRBV3-1 (or the pseudogene TRBV3-2) and J is TRBJ1-6, with 10 bases aligning to TRBD1. This CDR3 contains 19 residues. V lost 6 bases to trimming and J lost 6 bases; unmatched junction nucleotides: 17. Germline CDR1 and CDR2: LGHDT and YNNKEL (reference sequence). As DNA, the CDR3 is TGTGCCAGCAGACCGACCGGGACAGGGGAAGCTTTTCGTAATTCACCCCTCCACTTT. It codes for CASRPTGTGEAFRNSPLHF.

This clone showed up just once. The chain is built from TRBV12-3 or TRBV12-4 and TRBJ1-1, with a possible D match to TRBD1 (5 bases). Between the trimmed V and J ends, which lost 6 bases and 8 bases, there was a span of 16 bases. The CDR3 covers 13 residues. CDR3 protein: CASSQYPGHEAFF. The DNA for the CDR3 is TGTGCCAGCAGCCAATACCCTGGACACGAAGCTTTCTTT.

The rearrangement joins TRBV2 to TRBJ1-2, with D possibly TRBD1 on 5 matching bases. CDR3 size: 11 residues. Germline CDR1 reads SNHLY; CDR2 reads FYNNEI. Trimming cost V 8 bases and J 4 bases, with 8 bases left between them. This CDR3 is CASGTGYGYTF. The CDR3 DNA reads as TGTGCCAGCGGGACTGGCTATGGCTACACCTTC.

V and J are TRBV5-4 and TRBJ2-3; D may be TRBD1 (5 bases). V lost 3 bases and J lost 2, with 16 bases in between. Germline loops: CDR1 SGHNT, CDR2 YYREEE (reference sequence). This CDR3 comprises 16 residues. CDR3 DNA: TGTGCCAGCAGCTCTATTCAGGGCTTCGACACAGATACGCAGTATTTT. It translates to CASSSIQGFDTDTQYF.

This chain links TRBV5-1 with TRBJ1-1, with D possibly TRBD1 on 5 matching bases. Trimming shortened V by 0 bases and J by 6 bases, and 9 bases separated the two germline ends. From germline, CDR1 is SGHRS and CDR2 YFSETQ. The length of the CDR3 is 13 residues. CDR3 coding DNA: TGCGCCAGCAGCTTGGTAGGGGACTCTGAAGCTTTCTTT. This gives the protein CASSLVGDSEAFF.

The chain joins TRBV19 to TRBJ1-4; TRBD1 aligns across 8 bases. Germline CDR1 reads LNHDA; CDR2 reads SQIVND (reference sequence). This CDR3 has 13 amino acids. Trimming took 1 base from V and 10 from J; bases not matched to a gene: 2. This CDR3 reads CASSIAQGAKLFF. In nucleotides, the CDR3 is TGTGCCAGTAGTATAGCCCAGGGGGCAAAACTGTTTTTT.

The chain employs TRBV4-2 and TRBJ2-1; possibly TRBD1 for D (5 bases). Trimming took off 0 bases at V and 6 bases at J, with 18 bases between the two ends. CDR1 LGHNA and CDR2 YNFKEQ come from the germline V gene. The CDR3 sequence is 17 residues long. CDR3 amino acids: CASSQDVAGRGGNEQFF. CDR3 DNA: TGTGCCAGCAGCCAAGATGTGGCAGGGCGCGGTGGCAATGAGCAGTTCTTC.

The chain has TRBV5-4 and TRBJ1-4; 8 bases line up with TRBD1. CDR3 length: 16 amino acids. V was clipped by 3 bases and J by 0 bases; unmatched bases: 4. Germline values: CDR1 SGHNT, CDR2 YYREEE (reference sequence). The CDR3 nucleotides are TGTGCCAGCAGCTCCGGACAGGGCTCAACTAATGAAAAACTGTTTTTT. The encoded protein is CASSSGQGSTNEKLFF.

In this sample, this clone turned up a few times. Other DNA sequences within the sample encode an identical CDR3. The DNA for the CDR3 is TGTGCCAGTAGTCAGGGTAATCAGCCCCAGCATTTT. It is translated as CASSQGNQPQHF. The chain uses TRBV19 and TRBJ1-5, with D possibly matching TRBD1 (5 bases). The CDR3 runs to 12 residues. In germline, CDR1 is LNHDA, CDR2 SQIVND (reference sequence). Trimming took off 5 bases at V and 4 bases at J, with 6 bases between the two ends.

The gene calls are TRBV7-2 and TRBJ1-2, with unresolved D. Trimming took 1 base from V and 5 from J, leaving 8 bases between them. Germline lookup yields CDR1 SGHTA and CDR2 FQGNSA. This CDR3 comprises 13 residues. CDR3 residues: CASSLGRKYGYTF. The DNA for the CDR3 is TGTGCCAGCAGCTTAGGCAGAAAATATGGCTACACCTTC.

The chain carries TRBV6-1 and TRBJ2-1; TRBD2 agrees at 9 bases. The junction had 14 bases not matched to a gene; V was cut back by 4 bases and J by 4 bases. CDR3 size: 18 residues. Germline-derived CDR1 and CDR2 are MNHNS and SASEGT. The CDR3 DNA reads as TGTGCCAGCAGTGTGTCTAGCGGGGCCTTTTCCCTATACAATGAGCAGTTCTTC. Its protein is CASSVSSGAFSLYNEQFF.

The genes are TRBV9 and TRBJ1-4; TRBD1 matches at 7 bases. Germline-derived CDR1 and CDR2 are SGDLS and YYNGEE. There are 14 residues in the CDR3. After removal of 2 bases from V and 7 bases from J, the junction contained 5 bases not matched to a gene. The CDR3 DNA follows: TGTGCCAGCAGCGTTAGGCAGGGGGGTGAAAAACTGTTTTTT. Translated, it gives CASSVRQGGEKLFF.

The chain uses TRBV11-3 and TRBJ2-2; D possibly corresponds to TRBD1 (7 bases). The CDR3 extends over 17 amino acids. Germline CDR1 SGHNT, CDR2 YENEEA. The ends were cut back, 4 bases at V and 1 base at J, with 16 bases in the middle. This chain's CDR3 is CASSSSRGARNTGELFF. The CDR3 nucleotides are TGTGCCAGCAGCTCCTCCAGGGGGGCTAGGAACACCGGGGAGCTGTTTTTT.

This rearrangement joins TRBV2 to TRBJ1-2; D might be TRBD1 (6 bases). Germline V gene lookup returns CDR1 SNHLY and CDR2 FYNNEI. The V gene lost 10 bases and the J gene lost 6 bases, with 15 bases spanning the gap. The CDR3 has 12 residues. The CDR3 sequence is CATYRVLDGYTF. DNA of the CDR3: TGTGCCACCTACAGGGTTCTGGATGGCTACACCTTC.

The chain carries TRBV28 and TRBJ2-3; 13 bases match TRBD2. Germline-derived CDR1 and CDR2 are MDHEN and SYDVKM. The V gene end was trimmed by 6 bases and the J gene end by 8 bases; junction bases not matched to a gene: 5. The CDR3 spans 14 residues. This chain's CDR3 is CASRTSGGARTQYF. The CDR3 DNA reads as TGTGCCAGCAGAACTAGCGGGGGGGCCCGTACGCAGTATTTT. Combining the CDR3 with reference TRBV28 and TRBJ2-3 gives the whole variable domain DVKVTQSSRYLVKRTGEKVFLECVQDMDHENMFWYRQDPGLGLRLIYFSYDVKMKEKGDIPEGYSVSREKKERFSLILESASTNQTSMYLCASRTSGGARTQYFGPGTRLTVL.